This T cell receptor (beta chain) was recorded in a study of hypomethylating agent response in myelodysplastic syndrome. The data were produced by immunoSEQ multiplex PCR, yet TCRdb's version contains in-frame clones alone and is incomplete. The sample lists 5,500 to 7,500 clones, about 80% seen once, with approximately 10% in the top ten. Germline-derived CDR1 and CDR2 are GTSNPN and SVGIG (reference sequence). The ends were cut back, 2 bases at V and 3 bases at J, with 16 bases in the middle. This CDR3 is 15 amino acids long. The chain links TRBV30 to TRBJ2-5; TRBD1 or TRBD2 may be the D gene (7 bases each). The TCR originated in a human donor with myelodysplastic syndrome. The starting material was bone marrow, obtained before or after starting hypomethylating agent treatment for myelodysplastic syndrome (not recorded which). CDR3 DNA: TGTGCCTGGAGTAGGGGGCTAGCGGAAAAAGAGACCCAGTACTTC. It yields the protein CAWSRGLAEKETQYF.